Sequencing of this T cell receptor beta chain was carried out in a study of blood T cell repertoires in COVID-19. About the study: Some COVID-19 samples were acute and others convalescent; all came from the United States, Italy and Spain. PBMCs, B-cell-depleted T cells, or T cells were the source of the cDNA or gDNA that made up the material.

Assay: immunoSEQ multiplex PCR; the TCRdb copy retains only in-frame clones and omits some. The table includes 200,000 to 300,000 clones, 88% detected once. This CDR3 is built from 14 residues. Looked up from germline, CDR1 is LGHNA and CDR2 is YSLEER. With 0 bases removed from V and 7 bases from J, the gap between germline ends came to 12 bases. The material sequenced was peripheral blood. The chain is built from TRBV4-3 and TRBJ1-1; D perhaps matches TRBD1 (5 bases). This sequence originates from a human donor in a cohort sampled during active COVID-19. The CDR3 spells CASSQDHQGGEAFF. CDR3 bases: TGCGCCAGCAGCCAAGATCATCAGGGCGGTGAAGCTTTCTTT.